The 26 T cell receptor beta chains in this list originate from one sample, sequenced in a study of cytomegalovirus exposure and HLA in healthy donors. Sequencing used immunoSEQ multiplex PCR; TCRdb keeps in-frame clones, though not all of them. The sample has 240,000 or so clones; around 87% are singletons. Sequencing input: PBMCs. These receptors all come from a woman under 40 in good health and CMV-seropositive.

The V call is TRBV11-3, the J call TRBJ2-3, with D unresolved. This CDR3 region has 14 residues. Trimming stripped 7 bases from V and 0 bases from J, with 11 bases between. The V gene's germline CDR1 is SGHNT and CDR2 YENEEA. The CDR3 region is CASNHDGSTDTQYF. The CDR3 coding sequence is TGTGCCAGCAACCACGACGGGAGCACAGATACGCAGTATTTT. The full variable domain, with the rest looked up from reference TRBV11-3 and TRBJ2-3, is EAGVVQSPRYKIIEKKQPVAFWCNPISGHNTLYWYLQNLGQGPELLIRYENEEAVDDSQLPKDRFSAERLKGVDSTLKIQPAELGDSAVYLCASNHDGSTDTQYFGPGTRLTVL.

The V gene is TRBV27, the J gene TRBJ2-7, with 9 bases matching TRBD2. Germline V gene lookup returns CDR1 MNHEY and CDR2 SMNVEV (reference sequence). V lost 5 bases to trimming and J lost 2 bases; unmatched junction nucleotides: 10. CDR3 length: 16 residues. Here the CDR3 reads CASSPPASGTTYEQYF. In DNA, the CDR3 is TGTGCCAGCAGTCCCCCTGCTAGCGGGACCACCTACGAGCAGTACTTC.

This sequence joins TRBV7-8 and TRBJ1-2; tentative D call: TRBD1 (5 bases). Per germline, CDR1 SGHVS and CDR2 FQNEAQ. The germline V and J ends were trimmed by 5 bases and 5 bases, with 21 bases remaining between them. The CDR3 spans 16 residues. DNA of the CDR3: TGTGCCAGCAGCCGGCGGATCGGGACTCGACCTTATGGCTACACCTTC. Translating gives CASSRRIGTRPYGYTF.

Ten or more counts support this clone. V usage is TRBV5-6 and J usage is TRBJ2-3, with a tentative D call TRBD2 (6 bases). CDR3 length: 16 residues. Germline V gene sequence: CDR1 SGHDT, CDR2 YYEEEE. Trimming pared 1 base from V and 1 base from J, leaving 13 bases between. This CDR3 is CASSLKRATRTDTQYF. In DNA form, the CDR3 reads TGTGCCAGCAGCTTGAAGCGGGCCACACGCACAGATACGCAGTATTTT.

The chain has TRBV27 and TRBJ2-1; 8 bases map to TRBD2. CDR1 is MNHEY and CDR2 is SMNVEV in the germline V gene (reference sequence). J gave up 1 base and V 6 bases, and 11 bases lay outside the gene matches. This CDR3 contains 17 residues. CDR3 sequence: CASSPGYGRASYNEQFF. CDR3 bases: TGTGCCAGCAGCCCGGGGTACGGGAGGGCTTCCTACAATGAGCAGTTCTTC.

This chain uses TRBV27 with TRBJ1-1, with 8 bases aligning to TRBD1. CDR1 is MNHEY, CDR2 SMNVEV, per germline (reference sequence). CDR3 size: 17 residues. With V trimmed by 1 base and J by 1 base, 8 bases remained unmatched. CDR3 sequence: CASSLFPPGQGNTEAFF. Here the CDR3 DNA reads TGTGCCAGCAGTTTATTTCCCCCCGGACAGGGGAACACTGAAGCTTTCTTT.

The rearrangement uses TRBV9 and TRBJ1-1; D is possibly TRBD1 (5 bases). Germline V gene data show CDR1 as SGDLS and CDR2 as YYNGEE. The CDR3 totals 16 residues. V dropped 5 bases and J dropped 3 bases, with 20 bases sitting between them. The CDR3 DNA sequence: TGTGCCAGCAGTGGCAATCCAGGGAAGCCCCACACTGAAGCTTTCTTT. It codes for CASSGNPGKPHTEAFF. Complete variable domain (other parts from reference TRBV9 and TRBJ1-1): DSGVTQTPKHLITATGQRVTLRCSPRSGDLSVYWYQQSLDQGLQFLIQYYNGEERAKGNILERFSAQQFPDLHSELNLSSLELGDSALYFCASSGNPGKPHTEAFFGQGTRLTVV.

This clone was seen once. The J gene is TRBJ2-1, the V gene TRBV5-1; no clear D gene. Trimming removed 1 base from V and 0 bases from J, with 5 bases in between. The germline V gene has CDR1 SGHRS and CDR2 YFSETQ. This CDR3 comprises 14 residues. CDR3 nucleotide sequence: TGCGCCAGCAGCTTGCTAGTCTCCTACAATGAGCAGTTCTTC. Translated: CASSLLVSYNEQFF.

The chain joins TRBV5-1 to TRBJ2-5, with 13 bases identical to TRBD2. CDR3 length: 16 residues. Trimming cost V 7 bases and J 2 bases; bases outside gene matches: 8. CDR1 and CDR2 from the germline V gene are SGHRS and YFSETQ. The CDR3 here is CASAPGTSGAQETQYF. CDR3 DNA: TGCGCCAGCGCCCCCGGGACTAGCGGGGCACAAGAGACCCAGTACTTC.

CDR3 coding DNA: TGCGCCAGCAGTGAGGTCAGCTACGAGCAGTACTTC. It yields the protein CASSEVSYEQYF. The genes are TRBV10-2 and TRBJ2-7; D is undetermined. Trimming removed 2 bases from V and 3 bases from J, with 5 bases in between. There are 12 residues in the CDR3. CDR1 WSHSY and CDR2 SAAADI come from the germline V gene.

The chain recombines TRBV6-1 with TRBJ1-2; possibly TRBD1 for D (5 bases). Germline loops: CDR1 MNHNS, CDR2 SASEGT. Trimming took off 0 bases at V and 4 bases at J, with 12 bases between the two ends. The CDR3 is 15 residues long. The CDR3 loop reads CASSEAKGQIYGYTF. The CDR3, as DNA: TGTGCCAGCAGTGAAGCAAAGGGGCAGATCTATGGCTACACCTTC.

The V call is TRBV7-8, the J call TRBJ1-2; no definite D call. Looked up from germline, CDR1 is SGHVS and CDR2 is FQNEAQ. This CDR3 contains 14 residues. The V end lost 4 bases, the J end lost 4 bases, and 13 bases lay between the germline ends. The CDR3 here is CASSSAGITYGYTF. The CDR3 DNA reads TGTGCCAGCAGCTCCGCCGGGATTACCTATGGCTACACCTTC.

This chain uses TRBV5-8 with TRBJ1-2; D gene unclear. Germline-derived CDR1 and CDR2 are SGHTS and YDEGEE. Trimming pared 0 bases from V and 4 bases from J, leaving 16 bases between. The CDR3 is 16 residues long. The CDR3, as DNA: TGTGCCAGCAGCTTGGGGTCGGCGGAGGAGGCCTATGGCTACACCTTC. Protein: CASSLGSAEEAYGYTF.

V is TRBV28 and J is TRBJ1-2, with a weak D call TRBD1 (6 bases). From germline, CDR1 is MDHEN and CDR2 SYDVKM. There are 14 residues in the CDR3. Deletions cut 6 bases from V and 4 bases from J, with 15 bases between. Here the CDR3 DNA reads TGTGCCAGCAGATTGGGGGCACAATTCTATGGCTACACCTTC. The encoded protein is CASRLGAQFYGYTF.

This chain links TRBV5-1 with TRBJ2-6; 8 bases agree with TRBD1. CDR3 size: 16 residues. V dropped 5 bases and J dropped 2; count of bases not matched to a gene: 6. The V gene's germline CDR1 is SGHRS and CDR2 YFSETQ. CDR3 nucleotide sequence: TGCGCCAGCAGTCCCGGGACAGGTGCTGGGGCCAACGTCCTGACTTTC. Translation: CASSPGTGAGANVLTF.

The rearrangement uses TRBV5-5 and TRBJ2-7, with 10 bases identical to TRBD2. V was pared by 4 bases and J by 1 base, with 5 bases of the junction left unmatched. The CDR3 is 15 residues long. Germline CDR1 and CDR2: SGHKS and YYEKEE (reference sequence). CDR3 sequence: CASSAGTSASYEQYF. The CDR3, as DNA: TGTGCCAGCAGCGCTGGGACTAGCGCATCCTACGAGCAGTACTTC.

The rearrangement links TRBV15 to TRBJ2-7, with D possibly TRBD2 on 5 matching bases. Germline lookup yields CDR1 LNHNV and CDR2 YYDKDF (reference sequence). The length of the CDR3 is 13 residues. With 8 bases removed from V and 1 base from J, the gap between germline ends came to 12 bases. The CDR3 nucleotides read TGTGCCACCCAAGGAGGAGCATCCTACGAGCAGTACTTC. It translates to CATQGGASYEQYF.

The chain carries TRBV6-5 and TRBJ2-7; 7 bases fit TRBD2. This CDR3 is built from 13 residues. Germline CDR1 and CDR2: MNHEY and SVGAGI. The ends lost 5 bases at V and 5 bases at J; junction bases unmatched: 6. CDR3 residues: CASSRGVPDEQYF. In DNA form, the CDR3 reads TGTGCCAGCAGTCGGGGGGTGCCCGACGAGCAGTACTTC.

The chain links TRBV6-8 to TRBJ1-5; 10 nucleotides match TRBD1. The trim removed 2 bases at V and 6 bases at J, leaving 19 bases unmatched. The CDR3 is made up of 20 amino acids. CDR1 MNHGY and CDR2 SAAAGT come from the germline V gene. The CDR3 nucleotides read TGTGCCAGCAGTTACAATTTGGAACCGGGACAGGGGATGGGTAGTCAGCCCCAGCATTTT. It is translated as CASSYNLEPGQGMGSQPQHF.

This clone was detected only once. V usage is TRBV18 and J usage is TRBJ2-7; maybe TRBD1 (6 bases). Per the germline V gene, CDR1 is KGHSH and CDR2 is LQKENI. The CDR3 runs 15 residues. Between the trimmed V and J ends, which lost 3 bases and 2 bases, there was a span of 14 bases. The CDR3 loop is CASSPGADRTYEQYF. The CDR3 DNA reads as TGTGCCAGCTCACCGGGGGCGGATCGAACCTACGAGCAGTACTTC.

The chain employs TRBV5-1 and TRBJ2-1, with 9 bases fitting TRBD1. The CDR3 has 15 residues. Germline loops: CDR1 SGHRS, CDR2 YFSETQ. Germline trimming cut 0 bases from V and 7 bases from J; bases unmatched to any gene: 5. The CDR3 sequence is CASSLGQGGRNEQFF. CDR3 coding DNA: TGCGCCAGCAGCTTGGGACAGGGGGGACGTAATGAGCAGTTCTTC.

The chain links TRBV19 to TRBJ1-1, with TRBD1 as a possible D gene (6 bases). The CDR3 length is 13 residues. Trimming took 6 bases from V and 4 from J, leaving 12 bases between them. In germline, CDR1 is LNHDA, CDR2 SQIVND (reference sequence). CDR3 bases: TGTGCCAGTAGCGACAGGCGCGGCACTGAAGCTTTCTTT. Translation: CASSDRRGTEAFF.

J is TRBJ2-7 and V is TRBV11-2; D not resolved. The CDR3 is made up of 15 amino acids. CDR1 is SGHAT and CDR2 is FQNNGV in the germline V gene. Trimming stripped 0 bases from V and 3 bases from J, with 12 bases between. CDR3: CASSLDVNSNYEQYF. CDR3 coding DNA: TGTGCCAGCAGCTTAGATGTAAACTCAAACTACGAGCAGTACTTC.

This sequence joins TRBV4-1 and TRBJ1-2; D remains unclear. The CDR3 length is 15 residues. Germline loops: CDR1 MGHRA, CDR2 YSYEKL. V lost 1 base to trimming and J lost 3 bases, with 12 bases between them. CDR3 in amino acids: CASSQAQDPYYGYTF. CDR3 DNA: TGCGCCAGCAGCCAAGCCCAGGATCCGTACTATGGCTACACCTTC.

This clone was observed a single time. CDR3 loop: CASSAKLAGNNEQFF. The CDR3 region has the DNA TGCGCCAGCAGCGCCAAACTAGCGGGGAACAATGAGCAGTTCTTC. The chain couples TRBV5-1 to TRBJ2-1, with TRBD2 identical over 10 bases. The CDR3 is made up of 15 amino acids. Germline CDR1 and CDR2: SGHRS and YFSETQ. With 4 bases clipped from V and 5 bases from J, the junction kept 6 bases outside the gene matches.

The chain carries TRBV30 and TRBJ1-1; no firm D call. Germline assignment: CDR1 GTSNPN and CDR2 SVGIG (reference sequence). This CDR3 has 14 residues. Between the trimmed V and J ends, which lost 1 base and 1 base, there was a span of 10 bases. The CDR3 is CAWSAWAGNTEAFF. In DNA, the CDR3 is TGTGCCTGGAGTGCCTGGGCAGGGAACACTGAAGCTTTCTTT.